This T cell receptor (beta chain) derives from a study of identical twins. Study-wide findings and caveats: Invariant cells of the MAIT and iNKT types might have partly distorted the zero-insertion analyses. The abundant beta clonotypes from cord blood had fewer insertions, and memory repertoires had none of this.

The CDR3 spans 13 residues. Germline CDR1 is SGHKS and CDR2 is YYEKEE (reference sequence). V was cut by 2 bases and J by 9 bases, with 14 bases left in between. TCRdb passed the 5' RACE reads through MiXCR, listing each CDR3 protein once. The sample holds 1.5 million to 2 million distinct CDR3 sequences, less than 35% seen once. On this clonotype: Its matching antigen is unknown.

The TCR originated in a newborn girl in good health. The chain is built from TRBV5-5 and TRBJ2-5; D not certain. The sample comprised cord blood. CDR3 nucleotide sequence: TGTGCCAGCAGCTTTGAATACAGCCTGCCCCAGTACTTC. Amino acid sequence: CASSFEYSLPQYF. Full variable domain (rest looked up from reference TRBV5-5 and TRBJ2-5): DAGVTQSPTHLIKTRGQQVTLRCSPISGHKSVSWYQQVLGQGPQFIFQYYEKEERGRGNFPDRFSARQFPNYSSELNVNALLLGDSALYLCASSFEYSLPQYFGPGTRLLVL.